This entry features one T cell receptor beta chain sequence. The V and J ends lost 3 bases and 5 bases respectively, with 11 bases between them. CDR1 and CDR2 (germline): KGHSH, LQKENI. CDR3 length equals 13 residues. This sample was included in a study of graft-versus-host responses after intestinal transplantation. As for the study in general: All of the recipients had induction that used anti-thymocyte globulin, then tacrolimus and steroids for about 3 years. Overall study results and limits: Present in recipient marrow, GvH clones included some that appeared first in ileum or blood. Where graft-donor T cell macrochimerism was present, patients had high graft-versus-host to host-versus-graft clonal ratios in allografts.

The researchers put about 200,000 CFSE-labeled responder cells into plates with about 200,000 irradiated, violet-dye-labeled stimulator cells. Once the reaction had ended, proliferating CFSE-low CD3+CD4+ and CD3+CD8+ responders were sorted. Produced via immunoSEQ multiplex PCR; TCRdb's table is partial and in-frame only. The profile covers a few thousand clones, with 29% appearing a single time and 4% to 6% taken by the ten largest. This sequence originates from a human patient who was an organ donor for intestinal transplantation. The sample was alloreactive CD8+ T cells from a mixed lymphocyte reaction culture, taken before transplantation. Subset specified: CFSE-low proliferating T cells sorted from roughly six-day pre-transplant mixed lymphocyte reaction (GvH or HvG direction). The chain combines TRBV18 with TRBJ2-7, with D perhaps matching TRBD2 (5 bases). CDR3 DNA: TGTGCCAGCTCACCCGGGGTGGTCCACGAGCAGTACTTC. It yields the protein CASSPGVVHEQYF.